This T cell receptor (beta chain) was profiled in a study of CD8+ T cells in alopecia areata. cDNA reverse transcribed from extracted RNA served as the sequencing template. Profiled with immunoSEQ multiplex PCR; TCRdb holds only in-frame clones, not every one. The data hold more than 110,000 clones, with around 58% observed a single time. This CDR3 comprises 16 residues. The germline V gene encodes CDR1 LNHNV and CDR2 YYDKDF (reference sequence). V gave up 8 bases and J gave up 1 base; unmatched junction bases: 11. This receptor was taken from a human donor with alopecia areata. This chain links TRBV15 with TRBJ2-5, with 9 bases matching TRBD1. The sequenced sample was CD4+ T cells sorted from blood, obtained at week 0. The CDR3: CATQGQGWGFQETQYF. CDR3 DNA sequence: TGTGCCACCCAGGGACAGGGATGGGGGTTCCAAGAGACCCAGTACTTC.